This entry lists 3 T cell receptor beta chains sequenced from one sample in a study of CD8 T cells in Susac syndrome. With random hexamers, reverse transcription was performed on about 0.45 to 1 ug of RNA. TCRdb re-called the immunoSEQ multiplex PCR reads with MiXCR, one entry per CDR3 protein. Among roughly 200,000 distinct CDR3 sequences listed, around 95% were seen once. The material sequenced was CD4+ T cells from PBMCs. These receptors were collected from a human donor in good health.

V gene TRBV28 combines with J gene TRBJ2-7; D perhaps matches TRBD2 (6 bases). The germline gives CDR1 MDHEN, CDR2 SYDVKM. Trimming removed 6 bases from V and 0 bases from J, with 24 bases in between. The CDR3 is 18 amino acids. Here the CDR3 reads CASSPGVWRGARSYEQYV. The DNA for the CDR3 is TGTGCCAGCAGCCCCGGCGTATGGAGGGGAGCGCGCTCCTACGAGCAGTACGTC.

The CDR3 DNA reads as TGCGCCAGCAGCTTAACGACAGGGTGCACCTTC. Amino acid sequence: CASSLTTGCTF. This rearrangement joins TRBV5-1 to TRBJ1-2; TRBD1 matches 7 bases. This CDR3 region has 11 residues. Germline values: CDR1 SGHRS, CDR2 YFSETQ. J lost 13 bases, V lost 2 bases, and 5 bases had no gene match.

V gene TRBV3-1 combines with J gene TRBJ2-1; 13 bases line up with TRBD2. The CDR3 has 17 amino acids. Germline CDR1 is LGHDT and CDR2 is YNNKEL (reference sequence). The junction had 5 bases not matched to a gene; V was cut back by 1 base and J by 5 bases. The CDR3 bases are TGTGCCAGCAGCCAAGGGTCCGGGACTAGCGGGAACAATGAGCAGTTCTTC. Translating it yields CASSQGSGTSGNNEQFF.